The rows below give T cell receptor beta chains drawn from one sample of a study of T-cell memory formation after mild COVID-19. Using its own MiXCR run on the 5' RACE reads, TCRdb lists one record per CDR3 protein. The sample shows some 300,000 distinct CDR3 sequences, approximately 19% of them seen only once. Specimen: PBMCs or a T cell subset sorted from them (not recorded which). These receptors all come from a man in his late teens or twenties who had mild COVID-19 (a few samples of this study predate the infection). Cell type and time point are not known. The CDR3 runs from the conserved cysteine through the conserved F or W. Each record gives: J gene, V gene, clone size, D gene, CDR3 DNA, CDR3 protein. A D gene is named only where the DNA matches it firmly. Clone size is given for some rows only: seen once, a few or many times, or a class if the clone is expanded.

TRBJ2-2,TRBV7-9,few,NA,TGTGCCAGCAGCTTATGGGCCCCTGGGGCCGGGGAGCTGTTTTTT,CASSLWAPGAGELFF
TRBJ1-2,TRBV7-2,NA,NA,TGTGCCAGCAGCTTAGATGGGGAGCGCTATGGCTACACCTTC,CASSLDGERYGYTF
TRBJ1-6,TRBV9,NA,TRBD1,TGTGCCAGCAGCGGACAGGGGGCCTTCGGTTCACCCCTCCACTTT,CASSGQGAFGSPLHF
TRBJ2-5,TRBV20-1,few,NA,TGCAGTGCCCCTCCCCGGGTCCCCGGAAAGACCCAGTACTTC,CSAPPRVPGKTQYF
TRBJ1-2,TRBV12-3/TRBV12-4,NA,NA,TGTGCCAGCAGTGCATCTAACTATGGCTACACCTTC,CASSASNYGYTF
TRBJ2-3,TRBV4-2,NA,TRBD2,TGTGCCAGCAGCCAGTCGGGACTAGCGGGGGCCACCTCCAACACAGATACGCAGTATTTT,CASSQSGLAGATSNTDTQYF
TRBJ2-5,TRBV10-3,NA,TRBD1,TGTGCCATCAGTGAGTCAAGGACAGGGGTGGAACAGACCCAGTACTTC,CAISESRTGVEQTQYF
TRBJ2-3,TRBV28,many,TRBD1,TGTGCCAGCAGGGGAGACAGGGGGCGGGCAGATACGCAGTATTTT,CASRGDRGRADTQYF
TRBJ1-4,TRBV6-1,NA,NA,TGTGCCAGCAGTGAAGCCAGGTCCTTAAGGAGTGAAAAACTGTTTTTT,CASSEARSLRSEKLFF
TRBJ2-3,TRBV29-1,NA,TRBD1,TGCAGCGTTTCAGGACAGGGTGGGACAGATACGCAGTATTTT,CSVSGQGGTDTQYF
TRBJ1-6,TRBV4-1,NA,NA,TGCGCCAGCAGAACGAACATCTTTGTCAATTCACCCCTCCACTTT,CASRTNIFVNSPLHF
TRBJ2-3,TRBV5-1,many,TRBD1,TGCGCCAGCAGCCCGGACAGGGGGAAAGATACGCAGTATTTT,CASSPDRGKDTQYF
TRBJ2-1,TRBV5-1,NA,NA,TGCGCCAGCAGCTCCCGGGGTGAGCAGTTCTTC,CASSSRGEQFF
TRBJ2-2,TRBV7-6,few,NA,TGTGCCAGCAGCTTAGAGGCGAACACCGGGGAGCTGTTTTTT,CASSLEANTGELFF
TRBJ1-2,TRBV7-6,many,NA,TGTGCCAGCAGCTCCTTGCGTTCGGAATATGGCTACACCTTC,CASSSLRSEYGYTF
TRBJ1-4,TRBV20-1,NA,NA,TGCAGTGCTAGAGATAATACGCACTCAACTAATGAAAAACTGTTTTTT,CSARDNTHSTNEKLFF
TRBJ2-3,TRBV30,few,NA,TGTGCCTGGAGGGAGGGACGCCTCACAGATACGCAGTATTTT,CAWREGRLTDTQYF
TRBJ2-1,TRBV9,NA,NA,TGTGCCAGCAGCGTAGACCCCGGGACCCCCAATGAGCAGTTCTTC,CASSVDPGTPNEQFF
TRBJ2-3,TRBV20-1,few,NA,TGCAGTGTTAATCCGGGCACTAGCACAGATACGCAGTATTTT,CSVNPGTSTDTQYF
TRBJ2-4,TRBV27,NA,TRBD2,TGTGCCAGCAGTAGCGGGGTCTTAAACATTCAGTACTTC,CASSSGVLNIQYF
TRBJ1-3,TRBV30,NA,NA,TGTGCCTGGAGTGTCGGAAACACCATATATTTT,CAWSVGNTIYF
TRBJ1-5,TRBV7-6,NA,NA,TGTGCCAGCAGCGTAAGTGGGGGGCCTCAGCCCCAGCATTTT,CASSVSGGPQPQHF
TRBJ1-1,TRBV12-3/TRBV12-4,few,NA,TGTGCCAGCAGCCGTGGGTGGGGCACTGAAGCTTTCTTT,CASSRGWGTEAFF
TRBJ2-3,TRBV20-1,many,TRBD1,TGCAGTGCTAGATTAGCCGGGACAGGGGGGAATACGCAGTATTTT,CSARLAGTGGNTQYF
TRBJ2-2,TRBV7-8,NA,TRBD1,TGTGCCAGCAGCTTGACAGGGGGGGTCGACACCGGGGAGCTGTTTTTT,CASSLTGGVDTGELFF
TRBJ2-3,TRBV5-1,NA,NA,TGCGCCAGCAGCTTGAACCCGCAGAGCACAGATACGCAGTATTTT,CASSLNPQSTDTQYF
TRBJ2-2,TRBV7-2,NA,NA,TGTGCCAGCAGCTTAAAGTTTGAGTACTCGAACACCGGGGAGCTGTTTTTT,CASSLKFEYSNTGELFF
TRBJ2-3,TRBV7-3,NA,TRBD2,TGTGCCAGCAGCTTCCGGGGGGAAGATACGCAGTATTTT,CASSFRGEDTQYF
TRBJ2-7,TRBV7-2,NA,TRBD1,TGTGCCAGCAGCCGGGGACAGACGTACGAGCAGTACTTC,CASSRGQTYEQYF